This TCR beta chain appears in the sequencing data of a study of shared clonotypes between healthy human individuals. Study-wide findings and caveats: Only blood was sampled, and tissue TCR repertoires likely differ from blood ones.

Sequencing was performed with immunoSEQ multiplex PCR; in TCRdb, only in-frame clones are kept and a portion is missing. Among millions of clones listed, approximately 94% were seen once. Per the germline V gene, CDR1 is WNHNN and CDR2 is SYGVQD (reference sequence). The V end lost 6 bases, the J end lost 0 bases, and 5 bases lay between the germline ends. This CDR3 is built from 13 residues. With respect to this clone: Its antigen is unidentified. The sample holds other DNA sequences that translate to the same CDR3.

Naive CD45RA+ and memory CD45RA-negative subsets were split from CD4+ cells. The rearrangement joins TRBV10-1 to TRBJ2-2; no firm D call. This clonotype was obtained from a man between 18 and 29 years old in good health. Sequenced material: naive CD4+ T cells sorted from blood. Subset meaning: CD45RA+ positively selected. CDR3 protein: CASRATNTGELFF. The CDR3 DNA is TGCGCCAGCAGGGCCACGAACACCGGGGAGCTGTTTTTT.